By sample fraction, the clone carrying this T cell receptor (beta chain) is medium-sized. Its specificity is unknown. Each library started from around 15 ng of total RNA using the QIAseq Immune Repertoire TCR panel. TCRdb ran MiXCR on the reads and lists one entry per CDR3 protein. The table has 450 to 600 distinct CDR3 sequences, roughly 12% seen once. From live CD3+CD8+TCRalphabeta+ cells, four PD-1 and/or TIGIT subsets were sorted. With 4 bases removed from V and 8 bases from J, the gap between germline ends came to 15 bases. The CDR3 has 14 amino acids. CDR1 is LNHDA and CDR2 is SQIVND in the germline V gene (reference sequence). The data originate from a study of circulating CD8 cells and anti-PD-1 response in melanoma. Across the whole study: Patients received intravenous nivolumab, 3 mg/kg, every 2 weeks. General study findings and limits: At M1, fewer than 7.5% of TRB clonotypes appeared in multiple subsets. Published repertoire comparisons used only baseline and M1 samples from a small cohort with few responders.

Source: CD8+ T cells from PBMCs, taken at baseline or after one month of anti-PD-1 therapy (not recorded which). This TCR came from a human donor with melanoma. The chain joins TRBV19 to TRBJ2-4; D is tentatively TRBD1 or TRBD2 (5 bases each). Here the CDR3 reads CASSTPNLGDIQYF. DNA for the CDR3: TGTGCCAGTAGTACCCCCAACCTGGGGGACATTCAGTACTTC.